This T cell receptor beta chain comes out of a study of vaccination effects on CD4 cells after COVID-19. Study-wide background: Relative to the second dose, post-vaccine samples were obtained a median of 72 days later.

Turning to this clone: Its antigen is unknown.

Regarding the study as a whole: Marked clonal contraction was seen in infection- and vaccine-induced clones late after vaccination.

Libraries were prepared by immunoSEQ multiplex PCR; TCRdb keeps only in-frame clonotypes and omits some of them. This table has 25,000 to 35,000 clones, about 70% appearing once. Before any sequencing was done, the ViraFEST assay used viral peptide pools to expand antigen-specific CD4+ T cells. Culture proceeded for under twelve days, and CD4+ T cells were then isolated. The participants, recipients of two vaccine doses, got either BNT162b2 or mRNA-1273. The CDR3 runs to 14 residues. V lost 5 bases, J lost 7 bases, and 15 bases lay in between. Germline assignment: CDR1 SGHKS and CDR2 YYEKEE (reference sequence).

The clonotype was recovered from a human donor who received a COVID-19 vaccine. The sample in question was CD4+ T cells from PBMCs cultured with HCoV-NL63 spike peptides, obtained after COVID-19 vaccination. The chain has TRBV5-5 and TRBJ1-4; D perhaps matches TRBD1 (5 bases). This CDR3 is CASRDPAGGEKLFF. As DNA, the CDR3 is TGTGCCAGCAGAGATCCCGCGGGGGGTGAAAAACTGTTTTTT.